A single sample gave rise to the 18 T cell receptor beta chains below, sequenced in a study of monozygotic twins with inflammatory bowel disease. TCRdb processed the 5' RACE reads again and assigns one entry to each CDR3 protein, with no DNA. Seen in this sample are nearly 450,000 distinct CDR3 sequences; the ten most common clones hold 2.4%. Sequenced material: blood. The source is a human donor with ulcerative colitis or Crohn's disease, or a healthy co-twin of an affected twin (not recorded which).

Here the CDR3 reads CASSQDLGQGRAFF. The chain has TRBV4-3 and TRBJ1-1; absent DNA, TCRdb's TRBD1 call cannot be checked. In germline, CDR1 is LGHNA, CDR2 YSLEER. The CDR3 spans 14 residues.

The chain carries TRBV5-1 and TRBJ1-4; the TCRdb call, TRBD1, lacks DNA for checking. The germline gives CDR1 SGHRS, CDR2 YFSETQ. The CDR3 length is 16 residues. The CDR3 protein is CASSLWGPTTNEKLFF.

The chain carries TRBV9 and TRBJ1-3; TCRdb indicates TRBD1, and absent DNA this call remains unverified. This CDR3 is 16 amino acids long. In germline, CDR1 is SGDLS, CDR2 YYNGEE. The chain's CDR3 is CASSAGVPVSGNTIYF. Full variable domain (outside the CDR3, taken from reference TRBV9 and TRBJ1-3): DSGVTQTPKHLITATGQRVTLRCSPRSGDLSVYWYQQSLDQGLQFLIQYYNGEERAKGNILERFSAQQFPDLHSELNLSSLELGDSALYFCASSAGVPVSGNTIYFGEGSWLTVV.

V gene TRBV2 combines with J gene TRBJ2-6; TCRdb proposes TRBD1, but this gene call is untestable without DNA. Germline V CDR1 and CDR2: SNHLY, FYNNEI. This CDR3 has 16 residues. The CDR3 reads CASSEIPLSGANVLTF.

This sequence joins TRBV15 and TRBJ1-5. Germline assignment: CDR1 LNHNV and CDR2 YYDKDF (reference sequence). This CDR3 has 15 residues. The CDR3 sequence is CATSREFVGNQPQHF.

The chain combines TRBV7-8 with TRBJ2-7; TCRdb returns TRBD1, unconfirmable since there is no DNA. This CDR3 is 14 amino acids long. Germline loops: CDR1 SGHVS, CDR2 FQNEAQ. The CDR3 is CASSLSVGPYEQYF.

V gene TRBV3-1 combines with J gene TRBJ2-5; TCRdb reports TRBD2, a call that lacks DNA to check it against. Per the germline V gene, CDR1 is LGHDT and CDR2 is YNNKEL (reference sequence). CDR3 length: 14 amino acids. CDR3 loop: CASSQGQLPETQYF.

This chain uses TRBV9 with TRBJ2-2; as DNA is missing, the TRBD1 call by TCRdb cannot be tested. The CDR3 loop spans 16 amino acids. Germline CDR1 SGDLS, CDR2 YYNGEE. CDR3 loop: CASHKAGAPNTGELFF.

This chain connects TRBV5-1 to TRBJ2-4. Germline values: CDR1 SGHRS, CDR2 YFSETQ. CDR3 length: 15 amino acids. The CDR3 sequence is CASSLGRGSKNIQYF.

CDR3 sequence: CASSLITLAGGGNEQFF. J is TRBJ2-1 and V is TRBV28; the D call of TRBD2 rests on TCRdb alone, since no DNA is present to check it. The CDR3 contains 17 residues. Germline V CDR1 and CDR2: MDHEN, SYDVKM.

The J gene is TRBJ2-3, the V gene TRBV20-1; TCRdb gives TRBD1 as the D gene, but with no DNA this cannot be confirmed. Germline loops: CDR1 DFQATT, CDR2 SNEGSKA (reference sequence). The CDR3 extends over 15 amino acids. The CDR3 is CSARGETGRTDTQYF.

This rearrangement joins TRBV20-1 to TRBJ2-1; with no DNA, the TCRdb D assignment of TRBD2 cannot be verified. The germline gives CDR1 DFQATT, CDR2 SNEGSKA (reference sequence). The CDR3 length is 15 residues. The CDR3 sequence is CSARGGSVLWGEQFF.

The chain combines TRBV4-2 with TRBJ2-1; the TRBD1 assignment by TCRdb is unverifiable without DNA. The CDR3 runs to 15 residues. Germline CDR1 is LGHNA and CDR2 is YNFKEQ. This CDR3 is CASSQDWGGYNEQFF.

The genes are TRBV5-1 and TRBJ1-1. This CDR3 has 14 amino acids. Per germline, CDR1 SGHRS and CDR2 YFSETQ. This CDR3 reads CASSLIAPNTEAFF.

The chain joins TRBV7-9 to TRBJ2-7; TCRdb lists TRBD2, though no DNA is available to test this call. The CDR3 spans 15 residues. Germline V CDR1 and CDR2: SEHNR, FQNEAQ (reference sequence). CDR3 residues: CASSSGGGRTYEQYF.

The V and J genes are TRBV27 and TRBJ2-6; TCRdb returns TRBD2, unconfirmable since there is no DNA. From germline, CDR1 is MNHEY and CDR2 SMNVEV (reference sequence). The CDR3 is 17 amino acids. The CDR3: CASSSRDGPFGANVLTF.

This sequence joins TRBV11-2 and TRBJ2-2; TCRdb gives TRBD2 as the D gene, but with no DNA this cannot be confirmed. The germline V gene encodes CDR1 SGHAT and CDR2 FQNNGV. This CDR3 has 18 amino acids. This CDR3 is CASSLYPPGLINTGELFF.

This rearrangement joins TRBV18 to TRBJ1-4; TCRdb designates TRBD1, a call that cannot be tested without DNA. CDR3 length equals 16 residues. Looked up from germline, CDR1 is KGHSH and CDR2 is LQKENI. CDR3 protein: CASSPQVVRGLWELFF.